This T cell receptor (beta chain) was recorded in a study of cytomegalovirus exposure and HLA in healthy donors. About the research overall: The roughly 130 validation repertoires used the same platform as the approximately 700 first-cohort repertoires (as reported by a later analysis). Study-level points and caveats: Most TCR sequences proved rare, with some public TCRs found in many donors. It was approximately 160 TCR beta chains that were listed as cytomegalovirus-associated.

A note on this clone: Its target is not known. At one boundary the junction diverges from the germline segment, which might be a read error.

Profiled with immunoSEQ multiplex PCR; TCRdb holds only in-frame clones, not every one. The sample shows 50,000 to 65,000 clones, approximately 95% of them seen only once. This receptor was taken from a young woman in good health and CMV-seropositive. The sample taken for sequencing was PBMCs.

CDR3 in DNA: TGTGCTAGCAGCTTCGACAGGGCGGCCGAGCAGTACTTC. Translating gives CASSFDRAAEQYF. V is TRBV7-7 and J is TRBJ2-7, with 7 bases that match TRBD1. This CDR3 region has 13 residues. Germline CDR1 reads SSHAT; CDR2 reads FNYEAQ (reference sequence).